The 5 T cell receptor beta chains below were found in one sample sequenced in a study of T cell responses to AZD1222 COVID-19 vaccine. TCRdb's copy holds only in-frame clones and misses some; the assay was immunoSEQ multiplex PCR. Of roughly 120,000 clones listed, over 85% are singletons. The source was peripheral blood, collected 28 days after the second AZD1222 dose. These receptors were obtained from an adult who received the AZD1222 COVID-19 vaccine.

This clone showed up just once. V gene TRBV5-1 combines with J gene TRBJ2-7, with 7 bases aligning to TRBD1. CDR3 size: 14 residues. J gave up 5 bases and V 4 bases, and 9 bases lay outside the gene matches. Germline CDR1 reads SGHRS; CDR2 reads YFSETQ. DNA for the CDR3: TGCGCCAGCAGCACCTCCGGGACAGCTGACGAGCAGTACTTC. As protein: CASSTSGTADEQYF.

The J gene is TRBJ2-1, the V gene TRBV7-9; TRBD2 matches 8 bases. V shed 1 base and J 1 base; nucleotides not matched to a gene: 12. Germline CDR1 reads SEHNR; CDR2 reads FQNEAQ (reference sequence). This CDR3 region has 19 residues. The CDR3 bases are TGTGCCAGCAGCTTAGTATGGGCTAGCGGGCGGGGTTCCTACAATGAGCAGTTCTTC. This sequence encodes CASSLVWASGRGSYNEQFF.

The J gene is TRBJ1-4, the V gene TRBV19; tentatively, D is TRBD1 (5 bases). CDR3 size: 18 residues. With 5 bases removed from V and 0 bases from J, the gap between germline ends came to 19 bases. Germline V CDR1 and CDR2: LNHDA, SQIVND (reference sequence). CDR3 DNA sequence: TGTGCCAGTAGTCCCCAATTCGGTCGGGGGGCAACTAATGAAAAACTGTTTTTT. This sequence encodes CASSPQFGRGATNEKLFF. The full variable domain, with the rest looked up from reference TRBV19 and TRBJ1-4, is DGGITQSPKYLFRKEGQNVTLSCEQNLNHDAMYWYRQDPGQGLRLIYYSQIVNDFQKGDIAEGYSVSREKKESFPLTVTSAQKNPTAFYLCASSPQFGRGATNEKLFFGSGTQLSVL.

This rearrangement joins TRBV5-1 to TRBJ1-1; 7 bases align to TRBD1. After removal of 4 bases from V and 4 bases from J, the junction contained 10 bases not matched to a gene. The germline V gene has CDR1 SGHRS and CDR2 YFSETQ. This CDR3 is built from 15 residues. The CDR3 nucleotides are TGCGCCAGCAGCGCCCGGACCGACAGGGCCACTGAAGCTTTCTTT. Its protein is CASSARTDRATEAFF.

The chain joins TRBV18 to TRBJ2-1; 7 nucleotides match TRBD1. V gave up 2 bases and J gave up 1 base; unmatched junction bases: 2. This CDR3 spans 15 amino acids. The germline V gene has CDR1 KGHSH and CDR2 LQKENI. The chain's CDR3 is CASSPRGQSYNEQFF. DNA of the CDR3: TGTGCCAGCTCACCAAGGGGACAGTCCTACAATGAGCAGTTCTTC.